These 27 T cell receptor beta chains were sequenced from one sample in a study of neurological immune-mediated disorders. A single record per CDR3 protein comes from TCRdb applying MiXCR to the 5' RACE reads. The data show tens of thousands of distinct CDR3 sequences, with around 5.2% seen just once and approximately 7.4% held by the top ten. Sequencing input: PBMCs. The receptors were gathered from a man in his late teens or twenties with multiple sclerosis.

In its sample, this clonotype was seen many times. This sequence joins TRBV12-3 or TRBV12-4 and TRBJ1-1; no definite D call. The CDR3 sequence is 13 residues long. Trimming removed 7 bases from V and 5 bases from J, with 14 bases in between. CDR3 sequence: CASIHRVGTEAFF. In DNA, the CDR3 is TGTGCCAGCATCCACCGGGTAGGAACTGAAGCTTTCTTT.

In this sample, this clonotype turned up many times. The chain uses TRBV21-1 and TRBJ2-5. TRBV21-1 is given as a pseudogene. The CDR3 totals 13 residues. CDR3: CASSIRNQETQYF. CDR3 sequence (DNA): TGTGCCAGCAGCATCAGAAATCAAGAGACCCAGTACTTC.

This clonotype has ten or more counts. V and J are TRBV10-3 and TRBJ2-1; 7 bases match TRBD1. Trimming took 6 bases from V and 7 from J; bases not matched to a gene: 3. The CDR3 sequence is 12 residues long. CDR1 ENHRY and CDR2 SYGVKD come from the germline V gene. Written as DNA, the CDR3 is TGTGCCATCAGCGGGACAGCAAATGAGCAGTTCTTC. Amino acids: CAISGTANEQFF.

With respect to this clonotype: A much bigger clone sits one base away, suggesting this may be a read error. The V call is TRBV5-1, the J call TRBJ2-3; D unresolved. Germline-derived CDR1 and CDR2 are SGHRS and YFSETQ. The CDR3 has 14 amino acids. CDR3 in amino acids: CTSSLRTDTDTQYF. The CDR3 DNA reads as TGCACCAGCAGCCTACGGACGGATACAGATACGCAGTATTTT.

This clonotype was seen ten or more times. The chain links TRBV12-3 or TRBV12-4 to TRBJ2-1; 7 bases are shared with TRBD2. The CDR3 covers 15 residues. After removal of 5 bases from V and 8 bases from J, the junction contained 12 bases not matched to a gene. The CDR3 DNA sequence: TGTGCCAGCAGTCCCGAGGACACTAGCGAGGATGAGCAGTTCTTC. Its protein product is CASSPEDTSEDEQFF.

This clonotype was recorded at least ten times. The chain couples TRBV5-1 to TRBJ1-1; weak D call: TRBD1 (5 bases). This CDR3 is 13 amino acids long. Germline CDR1 SGHRS, CDR2 YFSETQ. V gave up 5 bases and J gave up 4 bases, with 12 bases separating them. In DNA form, the CDR3 reads TGCGCCAGCAGTGAGGGGCAGGTCACTGAAGCTTTCTTT. It is translated as CASSEGQVTEAFF.

This clonotype came up many times. CDR3 region: CASSLLGEDTQYF. In DNA, the CDR3 is TGTGCCAGCAGCTTGTTAGGGGAAGATACGCAGTATTTT. V usage is TRBV5-5 and J usage is TRBJ2-3; a possible D gene is TRBD1 (5 bases). V lost 1 base to trimming and J lost 5 bases, with 8 bases between them. The CDR3 totals 13 residues. CDR1 SGHKS and CDR2 YYEKEE come from the germline V gene (reference sequence).

This clonotype turned up a few times. The CDR3 DNA reads TGCGCCAGCAGCCAAGAAACAGGGCGTTTGAATGAGCAGTTCTTC. Protein product: CASSQETGRLNEQFF. The chain employs TRBV4-3 and TRBJ2-1, with a weak D call TRBD1 (6 bases). Trimming left V 0 bases short and J 7 bases short, with 13 bases between. The length of the CDR3 is 15 residues. Germline V gives CDR1 LGHNA, CDR2 YSLEER.

This clonotype has just a few counts. One end of the junction fails to match germline, which may point to a read error. The rearrangement uses TRBV9 and TRBJ1-5; TRBD1 matches at 8 bases. Germline V gene sequence: CDR1 SGDLS, CDR2 YYNGEE. The length of the CDR3 is 15 residues. CDR3 sequence: CASSPQGGIGQPQNF. The DNA of the CDR3 is TGTGCCAGCAGCCCACAGGGGGGGATCGGCCAGCCCCAGAATTTT.

This clonotype was found many times. The genes are TRBV5-1 and TRBJ2-7, with 12 bases matching TRBD2. Germline loops: CDR1 SGHRS, CDR2 YFSETQ. The CDR3 spans 14 residues. After removal of 4 bases from V and 2 bases from J, the junction contained 1 base not matched to a gene. For the CDR3, the DNA is TGCGCCAGCAGCCGGACTAGCGGGGCCTACGAGCAGTACTTC. Translated: CASSRTSGAYEQYF.

CDR3 DNA: TGTGCCAGCAGTTTATCCCCGGGAAAGGGTGGAGGTGAAGCTTTCTTT. Translation: CASSLSPGKGGGEAFF. The V and J genes are TRBV27 and TRBJ1-1, with unresolved D. This CDR3 contains 16 residues. The V end was cut by 0 bases, the J end by 7 bases, with 18 bases between. Per the germline V gene, CDR1 is MNHEY and CDR2 is SMNVEV (reference sequence).

This clonotype occurred a few times. An end of the junction differs from the germline gene, which may be a read error. The rearrangement joins TRBV5-5 to TRBJ1-5, with D possibly TRBD1 on 6 matching bases. This CDR3 has 16 residues. Germline V gene data show CDR1 as SGHKS and CDR2 as YYEKEE (reference sequence). The CDR3 is CASSLTLGGRNQPQNF. In DNA form, the CDR3 reads TGTGCCAGCAGCTTGACACTCGGGGGGCGCAATCAGCCCCAGAATTTT.

This clonotype occurred many times. The chain links TRBV24-1 to TRBJ1-5; unclear D gene. Between the trimmed V and J ends, which lost 1 base and 7 bases, there was a span of 7 bases. The CDR3 runs 13 residues. Germline CDR1 is KGHDR and CDR2 is SFDVKD. CDR3 bases: TGTGCCACCAGTGATTTCGAGGGCCAGCCCCAGCATTTT. Translation gives CATSDFEGQPQHF.

This clonotype has at least ten counts. The chain carries TRBV3-1 and TRBJ1-6, with D unresolved. The V and J ends lost 2 bases and 7 bases respectively, with 12 bases between them. Germline loops: CDR1 LGHDT, CDR2 YNNKEL (reference sequence). This CDR3 region has 15 residues. The CDR3 DNA is TGTGCCAGCAGCCAAACAGACGGCAAGAATTCACCCCTCCACTTT. Encoded protein: CASSQTDGKNSPLHF.

The genes are TRBV20-1 and TRBJ2-3; a possible D gene is TRBD1 (6 bases). With 6 bases removed from V and 2 bases from J, the gap between germline ends came to 12 bases. The germline V gene has CDR1 DFQATT and CDR2 SNEGSKA (reference sequence). The CDR3 contains 13 residues. The CDR3 here is CSAWDTNTDTQYF. Written as DNA, the CDR3 is TGCAGTGCCTGGGACACAAACACAGATACGCAGTATTTT.

Worth noting for this clonotype: This may be a read error, as it is one base from a much larger clone. The chain employs TRBV20-1 and TRBJ1-1; D remains unclear. The CDR3 is 12 amino acids. The germline gives CDR1 DFQATT, CDR2 SNEGSKA (reference sequence). Trimming stripped 0 bases from V and 0 bases from J, with 2 bases between. The CDR3 here is CSARDMNTEAFF. The CDR3, as DNA: TGCAGTGCTAGAGATATGAACACTGAAGCTTTCTTT.

This clonotype has ten or more counts. The chain employs TRBV6-1 and TRBJ2-1; 11 bases are shared with TRBD2. The CDR3 runs 14 residues. Germline values: CDR1 MNHNS, CDR2 SASEGT. V gave up 6 bases and J gave up 2 bases; unmatched junction bases: 0. CDR3 in amino acids: CASRLAGAYNEQFF. Written as DNA, the CDR3 is TGTGCCAGCAGACTAGCGGGAGCCTACAATGAGCAGTTCTTC.

In its sample, this clonotype was seen many times. V gene TRBV15 combines with J gene TRBJ2-1, with 9 bases matching TRBD1. With 3 bases clipped from V and 0 bases from J, the junction kept 0 bases outside the gene matches. The CDR3 is 15 amino acids. Germline CDR1 reads LNHNV; CDR2 reads YYDKDF (reference sequence). The CDR3 DNA reads TGTGCCACCAGCAGGACAGGGGGCTCCTACAATGAGCAGTTCTTC. This translates into CATSRTGGSYNEQFF. The whole variable domain, remainder taken from reference TRBV15 and TRBJ2-1, is DAMVIQNPRYQVTQFGKPVTLSCSQTLNHNVMYWYQQKSSQAPKLLFHYYDKDFNNEADTPDNFQSRRPNTSFCFLDIRSPGLGDTAMYLCATSRTGGSYNEQFFGPGTRLTVL.

As to this clonotype: A clone one base away is much larger, so this may be a read error. The chain combines TRBV5-5 with TRBJ2-4; no clear D. The CDR3 consists of 14 residues. Germline CDR1 SGHKS, CDR2 YYEKEE (reference sequence). In nucleotides, the CDR3 is TGTGCCAGCAGCTTACGGCATGCCAAAAAAATTCAGTACTTC. It is translated as CASSLRHAKKIQYF. The full variable domain, with the rest looked up from reference TRBV5-5 and TRBJ2-4, is DAGVTQSPTHLIKTRGQQVTLRCSPISGHKSVSWYQQVLGQGPQFIFQYYEKEERGRGNFPDRFSARQFPNYSSELNVNALLLGDSALYLCASSLRHAKKIQYFGAGTRLSVL.

This clonotype came up many times. The chain couples TRBV5-1 to TRBJ1-4; the match to TRBD1 covers 7 bases. The CDR3 is 13 amino acids. V was pared by 2 bases and J by 8 bases, with 3 bases of the junction left unmatched. Germline V gene lookup returns CDR1 SGHRS and CDR2 YFSETQ. The CDR3 spells CASSLEGAEKLFF. CDR3 in DNA: TGCGCCAGCAGCTTAGAGGGGGCAGAAAAACTGTTTTTT.

This clonotype was observed many times. The rearrangement uses TRBV28 and TRBJ2-7; 7 bases align to TRBD1. V lost 4 bases and J lost 5; bases outside the gene matches: 8. This CDR3 is 14 amino acids long. The V gene's germline CDR1 is MDHEN and CDR2 SYDVKM. The CDR3 DNA reads TGTGCCAGCAGTTCCGGGACAGTTACTAACGAGCAGTACTTC. Translating gives CASSSGTVTNEQYF. The entire variable domain, with the rest obtained from reference TRBV28 and TRBJ2-7, is as follows: DVKVTQSSRYLVKRTGEKVFLECVQDMDHENMFWYRQDPGLGLRLIYFSYDVKMKEKGDIPEGYSVSREKKERFSLILESASTNQTSMYLCASSSGTVTNEQYFGPGTRLTVT.

This clonotype occurred many times. This chain links TRBV12-3 or TRBV12-4 with TRBJ1-5, with D tentatively TRBD1 (5 bases). The CDR3 is made up of 12 amino acids. V was cut by 5 bases and J by 9 bases, with 11 bases left in between. The CDR3 reads CASSPPGSPQHF. In DNA, the CDR3 is TGTGCCAGCAGTCCCCCAGGGTCGCCCCAGCATTTT.

With regard to this clonotype: A much larger clonotype is one base distant, so this may be a read error. The chain is built from TRBV15 and TRBJ2-7; possible D gene TRBD2, 5 bases. Germline V lookup: CDR1 LNHNV, CDR2 YYDKDF (reference sequence). The CDR3 extends over 14 amino acids. The CDR3 protein is CATSREDEGDEHYF. CDR3 sequence (DNA): TGTGCCACCAGCAGAGAAGATGAGGGAGACGAGCATTACTTC. Full variable domain (remainder filled in from reference TRBV15 and TRBJ2-7): DAMVIQNPRYQVTQFGKPVTLSCSQTLNHNVMYWYQQKSSQAPKLLFHYYDKDFNNEADTPDNFQSRRPNTSFCFLDIRSPGLGDTAMYLCATSREDEGDEHYFGPGTRLTVT.

This clonotype has ten or more counts. The rearrangement joins TRBV10-2 to TRBJ1-1; unclear D gene. Germline assignment: CDR1 WSHSY and CDR2 SAAADI. The germline V and J ends were trimmed by 2 bases and 5 bases, with 9 bases remaining between them. This CDR3 is built from 13 residues. This CDR3 reads CASSEGVGTEAFF. The CDR3 coding sequence is TGCGCCAGCAGTGAGGGGGTTGGGACTGAAGCTTTCTTT.

This clonotype has a count of ten or more. The chain combines TRBV5-1 with TRBJ2-7; 8 bases agree with TRBD1. Germline CDR1 is SGHRS and CDR2 is YFSETQ. Unmatched junction bases numbered 5, after V lost 4 bases and J lost 11 bases. This CDR3 contains 11 residues. The CDR3 reads CASSKDREEYF. The DNA of the CDR3 is TGCGCCAGCAGCAAGGACAGGGAAGAGTACTTC. The full variable domain, in which reference TRBV5-1 and TRBJ2-7 provide the parts outside the CDR3, is KAGVTQTPRYLIKTRGQQVTLSCSPISGHRSVSWYQQTPGQGLQFLFEYFSETQRNKGNFPGRFSGRQFSNSRSEMNVSTLELGDSALYLCASSKDREEYFGPGTRLTVT.

This clonotype has a count of ten or more. The rearrangement links TRBV20-1 to TRBJ2-7, with 8 positions matching TRBD2. CDR3 length: 15 amino acids. The V segment lost 3 bases and the J segment 2 bases; nucleotides outside the gene matches: 9. The germline gives CDR1 DFQATT, CDR2 SNEGSKA (reference sequence). CDR3: CSASEGGGLTYEQYF. In nucleotides, the CDR3 is TGCAGTGCTAGCGAGGGCGGGGGGCTCACCTACGAGCAGTACTTC.

To note about this clonotype: A much larger clonotype is one base distant, so this may be a read error. This chain uses TRBV5-1 with TRBJ1-2; D may be TRBD1 (6 bases). The CDR3 extends over 16 amino acids. Germline CDR1 is SGHRS and CDR2 is YFSETQ. Trimming stripped 2 bases from V and 0 bases from J, with 14 bases between. CDR3 in DNA: TGCGCCAGCAGCTTATCGACAGGCAAAGCTAACTATGGCTACACCTTC. Translating it yields CASSLSTGKANYGYTF.